These 31 T cell receptor beta chains came from one sample sequenced in a study of T-cell reconstitution after alpha-beta-depleted transplantation in children. TCRbeta library construction was performed incorporating unique molecular identifiers. Each CDR3 protein is one row after TCRdb ran MiXCR on the PCR reads. The table includes roughly 500,000 distinct CDR3 sequences, around a third detected once. The specimen was PBMCs from the stem cell graft donor, collected from the stem cell graft. Every receptor here comes from a human donor who donated a stem cell graft to a child with aplastic anemia.

V usage is TRBV2 and J usage is TRBJ2-7, with D perhaps matching TRBD1 (6 bases). Deletions cut 7 bases from V and 2 bases from J, with 15 bases between. The CDR3 runs to 14 residues. Germline CDR1 is SNHLY and CDR2 is FYNNEI. CDR3 sequence reads: CASTNPDRTYEQYV. CDR3 nucleotide sequence: TGTGCCAGCACCAACCCCGACAGGACCTACGAGCAGTACGTC.

The chain links TRBV4-3 to TRBJ2-1, with TRBD2 matching over 7 bases. The germline V gene encodes CDR1 LGHNA and CDR2 YSLEER. The V and J ends lost 2 bases and 7 bases, in that order; junction bases with no gene match: 14. CDR3 length: 17 amino acids. The CDR3 DNA reads as TGCGCCAGCAGCCAATCGAGCGGGACGAACAGAGGGAATGAGCAGTTCTTC. Protein: CASSQSSGTNRGNEQFF.

In this sample, this clonotype turned up once. The rearrangement uses TRBV14 and TRBJ1-1; D is possibly TRBD1 (5 bases). Germline-derived CDR1 and CDR2 are SGHDN and FVKESK. Trimming cost V 3 bases and J 4 bases, with 15 bases left between them. The CDR3 consists of 15 residues. The CDR3, as DNA: TGTGCCAGCAGCCAGTTTGGGGGGGTACCCACTGAAGCTTTCTTT. Its protein product is CASSQFGGVPTEAFF.

This clonotype was recorded a few times. This chain joins TRBV27 and TRBJ2-2, with TRBD2 as a possible D gene (5 bases). This CDR3 region has 17 residues. Germline CDR1 MNHEY, CDR2 SMNVEV (reference sequence). V lost 0 bases and J 1 base, leaving 12 bases between the germline ends. The DNA for the CDR3 is TGTGCCAGCAGTTTATCTTTGGGCGGACTGAACACCGGGGAGCTGTTTTTT. Its translation: CASSLSLGGLNTGELFF.

V and J are TRBV3-1 and TRBJ2-1; D is unresolved. V was trimmed by 0 bases and J by 9 bases, leaving 18 bases between them. Germline CDR1 LGHDT, CDR2 YNNKEL (reference sequence). CDR3 length: 16 residues. In nucleotides, the CDR3 is TGTGCCAGCAGCCAAGATTGGGCGGCAATCCCTAGTGAGCAGTTCTTC. Its protein is CASSQDWAAIPSEQFF.

This clonotype was observed a handful of times. This rearrangement joins TRBV4-1 to TRBJ1-5; D might be TRBD1 (5 bases). V was trimmed by 1 base and J by 6 bases, leaving 10 bases between them. Looked up from germline, CDR1 is MGHRA and CDR2 is YSYEKL. The CDR3 runs to 14 residues. The DNA of the CDR3 is TGCGCCAGCAGCCAAGTGCAGGGTGGTCAGCCCCAGCATTTT. As protein: CASSQVQGGQPQHF.

This clonotype has only a few counts. The J gene is TRBJ1-1, the V gene TRBV7-6; D gene unclear. Trimming removed 6 bases at V and 4 bases at J, with 9 bases between. Germline assignment: CDR1 SGHVS and CDR2 FNYEAQ. CDR3 length: 12 amino acids. The CDR3 protein is CASRGEGTEAFF. CDR3 in DNA: TGTGCCAGCAGGGGCGAAGGCACTGAAGCTTTCTTT. Variable domain in full (rest from reference TRBV7-6 and TRBJ1-1): GAGVSQSPRYKVTKRGQDVALRCDPISGHVSLYWYRQALGQGPEFLTYFNYEAQQDKSGLPNDRFSAERPEGSISTLTIQRTEQRDSAMYRCASRGEGTEAFFGQGTRLTVV.

This clonotype was counted at least ten times. This sequence joins TRBV10-3 and TRBJ2-5; D gene uncertain. V lost 3 bases and J 5 bases, leaving 10 bases between the germline ends. Germline CDR1 ENHRY, CDR2 SYGVKD. CDR3 length equals 13 residues. CDR3 protein: CAISDGLSETQYF. The CDR3 nucleotides are TGTGCCATCAGTGATGGTCTTTCGGAGACCCAGTACTTC.

This clonotype appeared a few times. The V and J genes are TRBV27 and TRBJ1-2, with 7 bases identical to TRBD1. The germline V gene encodes CDR1 MNHEY and CDR2 SMNVEV (reference sequence). J lost 0 bases, V lost 5 bases, and 12 bases had no gene match. The CDR3 is 17 amino acids. CDR3: CASSPRGGGRANYGYTF. The CDR3 region has the DNA TGTGCCAGCAGTCCCAGGGGAGGGGGCAGGGCTAACTATGGCTACACCTTC.

This clonotype was observed a few times. The chain uses TRBV5-5 and TRBJ2-3; 10 bases line up with TRBD2. CDR3 length: 15 amino acids. Germline CDR1 SGHKS, CDR2 YYEKEE (reference sequence). J gave up 4 bases and V 2 bases, and 4 bases lay outside the gene matches. CDR3 sequence reads: CASSLGLADADTQYF. The CDR3 DNA reads TGTGCCAGCAGCTTAGGACTAGCGGACGCAGATACGCAGTATTTT.

The chain links TRBV20-1 to TRBJ2-1; 15 positions match TRBD2. The CDR3 is 18 residues long. Germline V gene sequence: CDR1 DFQATT, CDR2 SNEGSKA (reference sequence). V lost 6 bases and J lost 6; bases outside the gene matches: 15. The CDR3 nucleotides are TGCAGTGCCCCGAGGGGACTAGCGGGAGGTTTGGGGCCCAATGAGCAGTTCTTC. Amino acids: CSAPRGLAGGLGPNEQFF.

The rearrangement joins TRBV6-2 or TRBV6-3 to TRBJ2-7, with D maybe TRBD2 (6 bases). Germline lookup yields CDR1 MNHEY and CDR2 SVGEGT. V was cut by 6 bases and J by 2 bases, with 14 bases left in between. The CDR3 spans 14 residues. CDR3 nucleotide sequence: TGTGCCAGCAGCCCGGGACTGCTTACCTACGAGCAGTACTTC. Translating it yields CASSPGLLTYEQYF.

This clonotype was seen once. The chain couples TRBV24-1 to TRBJ2-1; the match to TRBD1 covers 9 bases. Germline V CDR1 and CDR2: KGHDR, SFDVKD. Losses at the gene ends were 4 bases for V and 3 bases for J; bases not matched to a gene: 3. The CDR3 runs 15 residues. DNA for the CDR3: TGTGCCACCAGTGAGCCGGGACAGGGCTACAATGAGCAGTTCTTC. Translating gives CATSEPGQGYNEQFF.

Here the CDR3 reads CASSRLLATSTMRQFF. The CDR3 DNA follows: TGTGCCAGCAGCCGTCTCCTAGCTACCTCTACAATGAGACAGTTCTTC. This sequence joins TRBV12-3 or TRBV12-4 and TRBJ2-1; tentatively, D is TRBD2 (5 bases). This CDR3 is 16 amino acids long. The V end was cut by 6 bases, the J end by 13 bases, with 28 bases between.

The V call is TRBV7-8, the J call TRBJ1-5, with 10 bases identical to TRBD1. Trimming took 5 bases from V and 7 from J; bases not matched to a gene: 17. Germline V gives CDR1 SGHVS, CDR2 FQNEAQ. The CDR3 length is 18 residues. The CDR3 protein is CASSPRVGTGEGRQPQHF. CDR3 DNA: TGTGCCAGCAGCCCGAGGGTGGGGACAGGGGAAGGAAGGCAGCCCCAGCATTTT.

The chain recombines TRBV6-1 with TRBJ1-1, with 7 nucleotides matching TRBD1. Germline CDR1 MNHNS, CDR2 SASEGT. The trim removed 6 bases at V and 4 bases at J, leaving 8 bases unmatched. This CDR3 comprises 14 residues. The CDR3: CASSPDREITEAFF. The DNA for the CDR3 is TGTGCCAGCAGCCCAGACAGGGAGATCACTGAAGCTTTCTTT.

The chain links TRBV5-6 to TRBJ2-3; TRBD2 agrees at 11 bases. CDR1 SGHDT and CDR2 YYEEEE come from the germline V gene. CDR3 length: 16 amino acids. Trimming at V came to 4 bases and at J to 7 bases, leaving 11 bases not matched to a gene. The DNA for the CDR3 is TGTGCCAGCAGCCTAGGGACTAGCGGTGCGATAAATACGCAGTATTTT. The encoded protein is CASSLGTSGAINTQYF.

The chain employs TRBV15 and TRBJ1-1; possible D gene TRBD1, 6 bases. Trimming took off 3 bases at V and 11 bases at J, with 22 bases between the two ends. Germline V lookup: CDR1 LNHNV, CDR2 YYDKDF (reference sequence). This CDR3 comprises 15 residues. CDR3: CATSRGSGADNPAFF. The CDR3 region has the DNA TGTGCCACCAGCAGGGGGTCGGGGGCAGACAATCCCGCTTTCTTT.

This clonotype has a single count. The chain links TRBV27 to TRBJ1-1; 7 bases fit TRBD1. Germline CDR1 is MNHEY and CDR2 is SMNVEV (reference sequence). This CDR3 has 13 residues. After removal of 8 bases from V and 6 bases from J, the junction contained 9 bases not matched to a gene. CDR3 DNA: TGTGCCAGCTCCTTCGCCAGGGGGTCTGAAGCTTTCTTT. Translating it yields CASSFARGSEAFF.

This clonotype was found a few times. The chain uses TRBV5-4 and TRBJ2-3, with 8 bases fitting TRBD2. The V gene's germline CDR1 is SGHNT and CDR2 YYREEE (reference sequence). The junction had 10 bases not matched to a gene; V was cut back by 0 bases and J by 4 bases. The CDR3 extends over 17 amino acids. The CDR3 reads CASSLGRGGRSSDTQYF. In DNA, the CDR3 is TGTGCCAGCAGCTTGGGCCGGGGCGGGAGGTCTTCAGATACGCAGTATTTT.

This clonotype was seen at least ten times. The chain is built from TRBV7-2 and TRBJ1-1; D might be TRBD1 (6 bases). Trimming cost V 3 bases and J 3 bases, with 11 bases left between them. This CDR3 contains 14 residues. CDR1 and CDR2 (germline): SGHTA, FQGNSA. The DNA of the CDR3 is TGTGCCAGCAGCTTGACGACAGGTCACACTGAAGCTTTCTTT. The encoded protein is CASSLTTGHTEAFF.

This clonotype was observed a handful of times. J is TRBJ2-1 and V is TRBV20-1; D remains ambiguous. The CDR3 is made up of 15 amino acids. V was pared by 5 bases and J by 2 bases, with 16 bases between. Germline CDR1 reads DFQATT; CDR2 reads SNEGSKA (reference sequence). The CDR3 DNA follows: TGCAGTGCTCTAGTTTTTTCTAGGGCCTACAATGAGCAGTTCTTC. Translation gives CSALVFSRAYNEQFF.

About this clonotype itself: At one end the junction does not follow the germline gene, possibly because of a read error. The CDR3 sequence is CACSPYRTGRGDEQFF. CDR3 nucleotide sequence: TGTGCCTGCTCCCCGTATCGGACAGGTCGCGGCGATGAGCAGTTCTTC. This chain connects TRBV18 to TRBJ2-1, with 7 bases lining up with TRBD1. The germline V gene encodes CDR1 KGHSH and CDR2 LQKENI. The CDR3 consists of 16 residues.

The CDR3 loop is CASSLDSGTSGRTYEQYF. The CDR3 DNA sequence: TGTGCCAGCAGCTTGGACTCAGGGACTAGCGGACGGACCTACGAGCAGTACTTC. This sequence joins TRBV5-5 and TRBJ2-7; 11 bases align to TRBD2. Germline CDR1 reads SGHKS; CDR2 reads YYEKEE (reference sequence). With V trimmed by 0 bases and J by 2 bases, 10 bases remained unmatched. This CDR3 is 18 amino acids long.

This clonotype was recorded only once. CDR3 amino acids: CASSPLPGQGYTGELFF. The CDR3 coding sequence is TGTGCCAGTAGTCCGCTACCGGGACAGGGGTACACCGGGGAGCTGTTTTTT. This chain joins TRBV19 and TRBJ2-2, with 10 bases that match TRBD1. This CDR3 comprises 17 residues. Germline V CDR1 and CDR2: LNHDA, SQIVND (reference sequence). Losses at the gene ends were 5 bases for V and 3 bases for J; bases not matched to a gene: 9.

Only a few counts were recorded for this clonotype. V usage is TRBV5-1 and J usage is TRBJ2-7, with 7 bases identical to TRBD1. The ends lost 3 bases at V and 5 bases at J; junction bases unmatched: 8. Germline CDR1 SGHRS, CDR2 YFSETQ. The CDR3 totals 14 residues. CDR3 sequence (DNA): TGCGCCAGCAGCTCATACAGGGGTGGGGACGAGCAGTACTTC. Its translation: CASSSYRGGDEQYF. The entire variable domain, with the rest obtained from reference TRBV5-1 and TRBJ2-7, is as follows: KAGVTQTPRYLIKTRGQQVTLSCSPISGHRSVSWYQQTPGQGLQFLFEYFSETQRNKGNFPGRFSGRQFSNSRSEMNVSTLELGDSALYLCASSSYRGGDEQYFGPGTRLTVT.

The chain has TRBV7-2 and TRBJ2-7, with 10 bases fitting TRBD2. J lost 4 bases, V lost 5 bases, and 5 bases had no gene match. Germline V gene sequence: CDR1 SGHTA, CDR2 FQGNSA. The CDR3 has 14 amino acids. For the CDR3, the DNA is TGTGCCAGCAGCCTTAGCGGGAGGCGGTACGAGCAGTACTTC. Protein product: CASSLSGRRYEQYF. Filled out from reference TRBV7-2 and TRBJ2-7, the complete variable domain reads GAGVSQSPSNKVTEKGKDVELRCDPISGHTALYWYRQSLGQGLEFLIYFQGNSAPDKSGLPSDRFSAERTGGSVSTLTIQRTQQEDSAVYLCASSLSGRRYEQYFGPGTRLTVT.

The V gene is TRBV7-3, the J gene TRBJ2-3; a weak D match, TRBD2 (6 bases). V dropped 5 bases and J dropped 3 bases, with 15 bases sitting between them. CDR1 is SGHTA, CDR2 FQGTGA, per germline. The CDR3 contains 15 residues. The CDR3 coding sequence is TGTGCCAGCAGCCCAGGCACGGGAGAAACAGATACGCAGTATTTT. Encoded protein: CASSPGTGETDTQYF. Full variable domain (rest looked up from reference TRBV7-3 and TRBJ2-3): GAGVSQTPSNKVTEKGKYVELRCDPISGHTALYWYRQSLGQGPEFLIYFQGTGAADDSGLPNDRFFAVRPEGSVSTLKIQRTERGDSAVYLCASSPGTGETDTQYFGPGTRLTVL.

The table lists this clonotype with a few counts. This sequence joins TRBV12-3 or TRBV12-4 and TRBJ2-3; possibly TRBD1 or TRBD2 for D (6 bases each). V was shortened by 6 bases and J by 1 base, with 14 bases between the two germline ends. This CDR3 spans 15 amino acids. CDR3 region: CASRKGGVRTDTQYF. In nucleotides, the CDR3 is TGTGCCAGCAGGAAGGGGGGAGTCCGCACAGATACGCAGTATTTT.

This clonotype has a count of ten or more. The V call is TRBV27, the J call TRBJ1-1; 8 bases line up with TRBD1. V shed 2 bases and J 1 base; nucleotides not matched to a gene: 0. The germline gives CDR1 MNHEY, CDR2 SMNVEV (reference sequence). The CDR3 runs to 14 residues. For the CDR3, the DNA is TGTGCCAGCAGTTTAGACAGGGGGAACACTGAAGCTTTCTTT. Translating gives CASSLDRGNTEAFF.

The chain has TRBV20-1 and TRBJ2-5; 7 bases map to TRBD2. The CDR3 extends over 14 amino acids. Germline values: CDR1 DFQATT, CDR2 SNEGSKA (reference sequence). V shed 6 bases and J 6 bases; nucleotides not matched to a gene: 13. CDR3 nucleotides: TGCAGTGCGCAACCGGCGGGAGACTTGAAGACCCAGTACTTC. Protein product: CSAQPAGDLKTQYF.